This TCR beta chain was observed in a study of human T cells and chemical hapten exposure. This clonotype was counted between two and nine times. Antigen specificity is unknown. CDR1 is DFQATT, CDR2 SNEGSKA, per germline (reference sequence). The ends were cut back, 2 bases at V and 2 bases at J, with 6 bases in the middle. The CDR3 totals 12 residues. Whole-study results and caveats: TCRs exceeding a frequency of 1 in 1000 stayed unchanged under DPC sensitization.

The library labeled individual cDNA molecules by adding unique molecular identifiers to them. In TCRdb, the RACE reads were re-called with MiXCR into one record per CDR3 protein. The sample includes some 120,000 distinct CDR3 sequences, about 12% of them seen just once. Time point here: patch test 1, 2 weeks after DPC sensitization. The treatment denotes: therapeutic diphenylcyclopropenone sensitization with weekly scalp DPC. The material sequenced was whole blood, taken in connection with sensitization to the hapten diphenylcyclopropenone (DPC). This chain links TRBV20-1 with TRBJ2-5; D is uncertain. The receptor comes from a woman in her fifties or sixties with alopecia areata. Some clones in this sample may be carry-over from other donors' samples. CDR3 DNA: TGCAGTGCTAGAATCAGGCAAGAGACCCAGTACTTC. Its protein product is CSARIRQETQYF.